This entry features one T cell receptor beta chain sequence. The target of this receptor is not known. No much larger clonotype is one base removed from it; base qualities were not supplied. This entry comes from a study of shared clonotypes between healthy human individuals (dated by TCRdb to about 2020). For the wider study: The cohort comprised a couple of women and a few men aged 18 to 49 years. For each donor, CD4 naive and CD4 memory were each given three plates, CD8 naive was given two plates, and CD8 memory was given one plate. The study deeply sequenced blood TCR repertoires of several healthy adults to estimate repertoire size and the extent of clonotype sharing between individuals. To increase sequencing depth and limit assay-specific biases, TCR repertoire library preparation and sequencing were carried out by different laboratories using diverse techniques. Between about 0.85 and 9.5 billion PBMCs per donor were obtained by leukapheresis. General findings and caveats noted by the study authors: Only blood was sampled, and tissue TCR repertoires likely differ from those in blood. Rarefaction of sorted-subset datasets indicated incomplete sequencing despite the large sequencing depth. Pairwise subsampling indicated that sequencing depth was expected to affect the degree of clonotype sharing among donors. Compared with non-shared clonotypes, the clonotypes found in all four sorted-subset donors had higher generation probabilities. Across a handful of donors, around 5.4% of naive CD4, approximately 3.5% of naive CD8, around 2.5% of memory CD4, and over 0.35% of memory CD8 clonotypes were shared. The genetic and exposure-history diversity represented was limited by the small number of donors. Naive subsets generally had larger estimated clonotype richness than memory subsets.

From the cysteine up to the phenylalanine, the CDR3 has a length of 14 residues. Just CDR3 DNA is preserved here, 42 bases in frame from base 1. V is reduced by 0 bases and J by 2 bases, leaving a spacing of 6 bases between them. The germline V gene encodes CDR1 SGHNT and CDR2 YYREEE (reference sequence). TCR CDR3 regions were amplified from genomic DNA by multiplex PCR using the deep immunoSEQ assay. For each cell subset, the extracted genomic DNA was distributed evenly across all wells of several immunoSEQ 96-well plates, and each plate served as one replicate. For sorted subsets, about 200 ng genomic DNA, equal to 30,000 to 35,000 T cell genomes, was loaded into each replicate PCR. The purified libraries were quantified using a Qubit 3.0 fluorometer, sized with a Bioanalyzer 2100, and then quantified again using the KAPA Library Quantification kit. Each immunoSEQ 96-well plate was sequenced on its own single-read 150-cycle Illumina NextSeq 550 flow cell. In the original analysis: Because the immunoSEQ output held only junctional sequences and lacked quality scores, the filtering could not match the filtering applied to full-length reads. To assign V/J genes and CDR3, sequences were annotated using PyIR, a Python wrapper for IgBLAST v1.9, with IMGT germline references. Reads with weak V/J assignments (E-value above 1e-6), missing CDR3, stop codons, out-of-frame junctions, or ambiguous translated residues were removed. V3J clonotypes were defined by identical inferred V gene, J gene, and CDR3 amino acid sequence. Percentage overlap between repertoires was calculated by dividing the number of shared unique clonotypes by the size of the smaller repertoire. Repertoire richness was assessed with RTK rarefaction, the Chao1 estimator, and Recon v2.1 estimates of unobserved clonotypes. OLGA was used to compute generation probabilities for all TCRbeta clonotypes that the gDNA method yielded from a handful of donors. TCRdb's version of the immuneACCESS table is confined to in-frame rearrangements and falls short of the full clone set. An unresolved V gene accounts for under half of the shortfall where checked; the remainder is of unknown origin. For V, J and clone size, that table is used; D and trimming come from the DNA. The sample yields 600,000 to 750,000 clones; 80% to 95% were counted once. Less than 40% of the sample rests with the top ten.

The donors were healthy, HIV-negative adults who had no recently reported acute infections or vaccinations. Every donor was a Caucasian adult living in Nashville, Tennessee, USA. CD8 memory samples were composed of magnetically selected CD45RO+ cells combined with CCR7-negative CD45RA+ effector memory (TemRA) cells. Blood was obtained by leukapheresis, after which PBMCs were separated by Ficoll-Histopaque density gradient centrifugation and cryopreserved in liquid nitrogen vapor phase. Analytical flow cytometry was used to check the purity and quantity of every magnetically sorted T cell population. Each sorted fraction had its genomic DNA isolated and then quantified by UV absorbance on a Nanodrop 2000c.

Sequenced sample: memory CD8+ T cells from PBMCs. The cell subset or site label, read with the paper, signifies: CD45RO+ cells pooled with CCR7-negative TemRA cells. The chain links TRBV5-4 with TRBJ2-1; the D gene lacks a confident call. This clonotype was obtained from a man between 18 and 29 years old in good health. Some clones in this sample may be carry-over from other donors' samples. CDR3 region: CASSLVAAYNEQFF. The DNA reads as follows: TGTGCCAGCAGCTTGGTAGCAGCCTACAATGAGCAGTTCTTC.